What follows are 19 T cell receptor beta chains derived from one specimen sequenced in a study of control samples from healthy donors and cancer patients. The assay was immunoSEQ multiplex PCR, and TCRdb's table has in-frame clones only and misses some. This sample carries tens of thousands of clones, roughly 85% of them seen once, and the ten largest clones take roughly 6%. Sequencing input: blood. These receptors all come from a man aged 35-49 years in good health.

The chain carries TRBV6-5 and TRBJ2-1, with 11 bases lining up with TRBD2. V shed 5 bases, J shed 4 bases, and the junction held 4 bases outside the gene matches. Germline CDR1 MNHEY, CDR2 SVGAGI. This CDR3 has 15 residues. The DNA of the CDR3 is TGTGCCAGCAGTATTCTAGCGGGGGGATACAATGAGCAGTTCTTC. It codes for CASSILAGGYNEQFF.

This chain connects TRBV10-3 to TRBJ2-3, with D possibly TRBD1 on 5 matching bases. Germline CDR1 ENHRY, CDR2 SYGVKD. The CDR3 is 13 residues long. V lost 4 bases to trimming and J lost 6 bases, with 11 bases between them. The CDR3 is CAISGAGWDTQYF. The DNA for the CDR3 is TGTGCCATCAGTGGGGCAGGGTGGGATACGCAGTATTTT.

This chain links TRBV7-9 with TRBJ1-1; D not resolved. Trimming shortened V by 6 bases and J by 4 bases, and 12 bases separated the two germline ends. The germline V gene encodes CDR1 SEHNR and CDR2 FQNEAQ (reference sequence). The CDR3 has 13 amino acids. CDR3 in DNA: TGTGCCAGCAGGAGGGCGGTAGGCACTGAAGCTTTCTTT. The encoded protein is CASRRAVGTEAFF. Full variable domain (rest looked up from reference TRBV7-9 and TRBJ1-1): DTGVSQNPRHKITKRGQNVTFRCDPISEHNRLYWYRQTLGQGPEFLTYFQNEAQLEKSRLLSDRFSAERPKGSFSTLEIQRTEQGDSAMYLCASRRAVGTEAFFGQGTRLTVV.

J is TRBJ2-1 and V is TRBV4-3; 7 nucleotides match TRBD1. This CDR3 is built from 14 residues. Per germline, CDR1 LGHNA and CDR2 YSLEER. V dropped 2 bases and J dropped 9; count of bases not matched to a gene: 7. CDR3 sequence reads: CASSQRSDRSEQFF. The CDR3 DNA is TGCGCCAGCAGCCAACGTTCGGACAGGTCTGAGCAGTTCTTC.

The chain uses TRBV7-2 and TRBJ2-5; D perhaps matches TRBD2 (7 bases). Germline V gene sequence: CDR1 SGHTA, CDR2 FQGNSA. This CDR3 comprises 14 residues. The V end lost 5 bases, the J end lost 6 bases, and 16 bases lay between the germline ends. The CDR3 coding sequence is TGTGCCAGCAGCCACGACGGGGGGCAAAAGACCCAGTACTTC. Translated: CASSHDGGQKTQYF.

The chain is built from TRBV28 and TRBJ2-7; 9 bases line up with TRBD2. This CDR3 comprises 15 residues. The germline V gene encodes CDR1 MDHEN and CDR2 SYDVKM. Trimming removed 7 bases from V and 2 bases from J; junction bases left unmatched: 9. This chain's CDR3 is CASTPGLASTYEQYF. CDR3 in DNA: TGTGCCAGCACCCCAGGACTAGCGAGTACCTACGAGCAGTACTTC.

This chain connects TRBV9 to TRBJ2-1; 7 nucleotides match TRBD2. J lost 2 bases, V lost 4 bases, and 9 bases had no gene match. The CDR3 spans 16 residues. Germline V gene sequence: CDR1 SGDLS, CDR2 YYNGEE. This CDR3 reads CASSPRDYWPYNEQFF. The DNA for the CDR3 is TGTGCCAGCAGCCCCCGGGACTATTGGCCCTACAATGAGCAGTTCTTC.

Notes on this clone: Mismatch with germline at one junction end may stem from a read error. The chain employs TRBV6-6 and TRBJ1-5; tentatively, D is TRBD1 (5 bases). Germline CDR1 reads MNHNY; CDR2 reads SVGAGI (reference sequence). This CDR3 region has 15 residues. The CDR3 sequence: CASSYWSGNDQPQHF. CDR3 sequence (DNA): TGTGCCAGCAGCTACTGGTCAGGGAACGATCAGCCCCAGCATTTT.

This chain joins TRBV7-2 and TRBJ2-3, with 12 nucleotides matching TRBD2. The germline CDR1 and CDR2 sequences are SGHTA and FQGNSA. V shed 6 bases, J shed 11 bases, and the junction held 12 bases outside the gene matches. This CDR3 has 15 amino acids. The CDR3 bases are TGTGCCAGCAGGCCGGGACTAGCGGGCCCCACGAGGCAGTATTTT. Translating gives CASRPGLAGPTRQYF.

The chain carries TRBV6-1 and TRBJ1-1; tentatively, D is TRBD1 (5 bases). This CDR3 has 15 amino acids. The germline V and J ends were trimmed by 0 bases and 4 bases, with 12 bases remaining between them. Germline-derived CDR1 and CDR2 are MNHNS and SASEGT. The CDR3 DNA reads TGTGCCAGCAGTGAAGCGCGAAGGAGGGGCACTGAAGCTTTCTTT. It encodes CASSEARRRGTEAFF.

This clone was recorded only once. This sequence joins TRBV14 and TRBJ2-7; perhaps TRBD1 as D (5 bases). CDR1 and CDR2 (germline): SGHDN, FVKESK. The CDR3 contains 15 residues. Trimming stripped 4 bases from V and 5 bases from J, with 18 bases between. The CDR3 DNA sequence: TGTGCCAGCAGCCCAACAATAACAGGTTCCCACGAGCAGTACTTC. Translation gives CASSPTITGSHEQYF. Combining the CDR3 with reference TRBV14 and TRBJ2-7 gives the whole variable domain EAGVTQFPSHSVIEKGQTVTLRCDPISGHDNLYWYRRVMGKEIKFLLHFVKESKQDESGMPNNRFLAERTGGTYSTLKVQPAELEDSGVYFCASSPTITGSHEQYFGPGTRLTVT.

The rearrangement links TRBV11-1 to TRBJ2-7; D possibly corresponds to TRBD1 (6 bases). The V gene lost 1 base and the J gene lost 5 bases, with 15 bases spanning the gap. The CDR3 is 15 amino acids. Per germline, CDR1 SGHAT and CDR2 FQDESV (reference sequence). Written as DNA, the CDR3 is TGTGCCAGCAGCTTAGAGAACAGGGCTGTGGACGAGCAGTACTTC. Protein: CASSLENRAVDEQYF.

The chain combines TRBV19 with TRBJ2-3; maybe TRBD2 (7 bases). The CDR3 is 16 amino acids. V was cut by 5 bases and J by 0 bases, with 15 bases left in between. CDR1 is LNHDA, CDR2 SQIVND, per germline (reference sequence). The CDR3 loop reads CASSPQRDTSTDTQYF. The CDR3 region has the DNA TGTGCCAGTAGTCCCCAGCGGGACACTAGCACAGATACGCAGTATTTT.

The chain is built from TRBV14 and TRBJ1-6; 8 nucleotides align to TRBD1. CDR1 is SGHDN and CDR2 is FVKESK in the germline V gene. The trim removed 4 bases at V and 5 bases at J, leaving 7 bases unmatched. The CDR3 consists of 16 residues. Here the CDR3 DNA reads TGTGCCAGCAGCCGCCAGACAGGGGCTGATAATTCACCCCTCCACTTT. Its translation: CASSRQTGADNSPLHF. The entire variable domain, with the rest obtained from reference TRBV14 and TRBJ1-6, is as follows: EAGVTQFPSHSVIEKGQTVTLRCDPISGHDNLYWYRRVMGKEIKFLLHFVKESKQDESGMPNNRFLAERTGGTYSTLKVQPAELEDSGVYFCASSRQTGADNSPLHFGNGTRLTVT.

The V and J genes are TRBV24-1 and TRBJ1-2; D call uncertain. This CDR3 has 13 amino acids. Germline CDR1 KGHDR, CDR2 SFDVKD. V dropped 4 bases and J dropped 0 bases, with 5 bases sitting between them. In nucleotides, the CDR3 is TGTGCCACCAGTGACCCAGCTAACTATGGCTACACCTTC. Its translation: CATSDPANYGYTF.

The chain couples TRBV6-6 to TRBJ1-2; 9 bases are shared with TRBD1. This CDR3 is 15 amino acids long. Germline-derived CDR1 and CDR2 are MNHNY and SVGAGI (reference sequence). V lost 6 bases to trimming and J lost 0 bases; unmatched junction nucleotides: 5. The CDR3 nucleotides read TGTGCCAGCAGGTACAGGGGGCAGCCTAACTATGGCTACACCTTC. It is translated as CASRYRGQPNYGYTF.

The chain combines TRBV28 with TRBJ1-2; possibly TRBD1 for D (5 bases). Germline V gene sequence: CDR1 MDHEN, CDR2 SYDVKM. V was shortened by 5 bases and J by 8 bases, with 15 bases between the two germline ends. The CDR3 covers 13 residues. The CDR3 region has the DNA TGTGCCAGCAGTGTACCCGAGGGGCAAGGCTACACCTTC. Translated: CASSVPEGQGYTF.

This clone has only one observation. The chain has TRBV30 and TRBJ1-4; a weak D match, TRBD1 (6 bases). Deletions cut 4 bases from V and 7 bases from J, with 16 bases between. This CDR3 is 14 amino acids long. The germline gives CDR1 GTSNPN, CDR2 SVGIG (reference sequence). CDR3 loop: CAWNRGGAGEKLFF. CDR3 coding DNA: TGTGCCTGGAATAGGGGGGGCGCCGGTGAAAAACTGTTTTTT.

The chain is built from TRBV23-1 and TRBJ2-7; 8 nucleotides line up with TRBD2. TRBV23-1 qualifies as an ORF whose function is uncertain. The junction had 13 bases not matched to a gene; V was cut back by 4 bases and J by 2 bases. The CDR3 is 17 residues long. The CDR3 spells CASSPPGGQAQTYEQYF. The CDR3 region has the DNA TGCGCCAGCAGTCCTCCGGGGGGGCAGGCGCAAACCTACGAGCAGTACTTC.